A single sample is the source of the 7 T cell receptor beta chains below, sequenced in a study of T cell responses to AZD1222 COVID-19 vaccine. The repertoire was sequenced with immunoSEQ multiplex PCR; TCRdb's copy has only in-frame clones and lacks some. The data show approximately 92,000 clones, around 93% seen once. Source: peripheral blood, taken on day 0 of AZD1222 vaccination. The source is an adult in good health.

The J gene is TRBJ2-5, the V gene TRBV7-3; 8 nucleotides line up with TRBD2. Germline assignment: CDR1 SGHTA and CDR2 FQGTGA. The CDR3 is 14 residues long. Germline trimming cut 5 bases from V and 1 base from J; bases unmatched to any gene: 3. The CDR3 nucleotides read TGTGCCAGCAGCCAGACTAGCGCCCAAGAGACCCAGTACTTC. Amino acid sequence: CASSQTSAQETQYF.

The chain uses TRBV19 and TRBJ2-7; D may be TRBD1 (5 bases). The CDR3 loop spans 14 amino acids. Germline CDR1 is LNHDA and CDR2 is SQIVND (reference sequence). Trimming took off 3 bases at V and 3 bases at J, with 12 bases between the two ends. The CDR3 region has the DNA TGTGCCAGTAGTATGGGCAGGGCGCTCTACGAGCAGTACTTC. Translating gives CASSMGRALYEQYF. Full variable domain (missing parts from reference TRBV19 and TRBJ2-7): DGGITQSPKYLFRKEGQNVTLSCEQNLNHDAMYWYRQDPGQGLRLIYYSQIVNDFQKGDIAEGYSVSREKKESFPLTVTSAQKNPTAFYLCASSMGRALYEQYFGPGTRLTVT.

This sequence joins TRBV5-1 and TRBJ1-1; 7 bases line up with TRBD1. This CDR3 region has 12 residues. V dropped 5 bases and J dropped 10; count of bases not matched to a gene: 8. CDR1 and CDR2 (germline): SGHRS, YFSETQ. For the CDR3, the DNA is TGCGCCAGCAGAGAGGGGGCTGCGGTAGCTTTCTTT. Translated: CASREGAAVAFF.

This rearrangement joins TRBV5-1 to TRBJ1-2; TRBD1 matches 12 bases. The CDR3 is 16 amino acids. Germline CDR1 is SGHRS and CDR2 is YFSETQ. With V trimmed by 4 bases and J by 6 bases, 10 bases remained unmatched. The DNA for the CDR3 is TGCGCCAGCAGCCCCGCTGGCGGGGACAGGGGGCATGGCTACACCTTC. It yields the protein CASSPAGGDRGHGYTF.

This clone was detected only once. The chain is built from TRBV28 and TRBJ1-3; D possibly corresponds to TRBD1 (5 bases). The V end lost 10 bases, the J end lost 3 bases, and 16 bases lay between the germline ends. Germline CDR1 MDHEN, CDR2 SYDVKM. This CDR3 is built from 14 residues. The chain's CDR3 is CATGGPVGGNTIYF. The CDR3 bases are TGTGCCACTGGGGGTCCAGTCGGTGGAAACACCATATATTTT.

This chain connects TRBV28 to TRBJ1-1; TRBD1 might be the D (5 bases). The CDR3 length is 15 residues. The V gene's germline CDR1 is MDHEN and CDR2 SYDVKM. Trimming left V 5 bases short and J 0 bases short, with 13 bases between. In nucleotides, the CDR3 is TGTGCCAGCAGTCACCAGGGTAGGTTGAACACTGAAGCTTTCTTT. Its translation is CASSHQGRLNTEAFF.

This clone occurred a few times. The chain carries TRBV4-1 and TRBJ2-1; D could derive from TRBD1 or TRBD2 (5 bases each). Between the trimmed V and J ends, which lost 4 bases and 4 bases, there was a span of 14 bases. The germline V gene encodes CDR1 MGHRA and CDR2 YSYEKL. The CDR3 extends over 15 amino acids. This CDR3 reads CASSPHRDGYNEQFF. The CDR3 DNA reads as TGCGCCAGCAGCCCCCACCGGGACGGGTACAATGAGCAGTTCTTC.